These 9 T cell receptor beta chains were sequenced from one sample in a study of T cell changes during pregnancy in multiple sclerosis. Profiled with immunoSEQ multiplex PCR; TCRdb holds only in-frame clones, not every one. The sample includes about 41,000 clones, 80% to 90% of them seen just once. The specimen comprised CD4+ T cells from peripheral blood mononuclear cells, sampled in the first trimester of pregnancy. The receptor source for this set is a female donor with multiple sclerosis, enrolled in a pregnancy study.

This clone occurred a few times. The sample contains more than one DNA sequence encoding this CDR3. V is TRBV27 and J is TRBJ2-3, with a weak D call TRBD2 (5 bases). The CDR3 contains 14 residues. The V end was cut by 6 bases, the J end by 0 bases, with 10 bases between. Germline CDR1 and CDR2: MNHEY and SMNVEV (reference sequence). CDR3 region: CASSLGLSTDTQYF. CDR3 bases: TGTGCCAGCAGCCTTGGACTGAGCACAGATACGCAGTATTTT.

The chain is built from TRBV11-3 and TRBJ2-7, with 8 positions matching TRBD2. CDR3 length equals 15 residues. V was clipped by 2 bases and J by 6 bases; unmatched bases: 9. Per germline, CDR1 SGHNT and CDR2 YENEEA. CDR3 region: CASSLISGEQGEQYF. The CDR3 region has the DNA TGTGCCAGCAGCTTAATTAGCGGGGAACAGGGCGAGCAGTACTTC.

This rearrangement joins TRBV6-5 to TRBJ2-5, with 7 nucleotides matching TRBD1. Germline values: CDR1 MNHEY, CDR2 SVGAGI. There are 14 residues in the CDR3. The trim removed 7 bases at V and 4 bases at J, leaving 9 bases unmatched. CDR3 sequence: CASTSLGQRETQYF. CDR3 coding DNA: TGTGCCAGCACTTCACTGGGACAGCGAGAGACCCAGTACTTC.

Written as DNA, the CDR3 is TGTGCCACCAGCGCCCTAAGAAGCGCCCGGCCGTTCTTC. Translated, it gives CATSALRSARPFF. The rearrangement joins TRBV15 to TRBJ2-1; D not resolved. CDR1 LNHNV and CDR2 YYDKDF come from the germline V gene (reference sequence). Trimming stripped 5 bases from V and 15 bases from J, with 20 bases between. The CDR3 has 13 amino acids.

This clone has a single count. The chain couples TRBV4-2 to TRBJ2-1; TRBD2 is a possible D gene (6 bases). Trimming removed 3 bases from V and 8 bases from J, with 17 bases in between. The CDR3 is 15 amino acids. CDR1 and CDR2 (germline): LGHNA, YNFKEQ. The CDR3 sequence: CASSHLAPGTYEQFF. Written as DNA, the CDR3 is TGTGCCAGCAGCCACCTAGCGCCCGGGACGTATGAGCAGTTCTTC.

This chain uses TRBV6-4 with TRBJ2-6, with D possibly matching TRBD1 (6 bases). Germline CDR1 MRHNA, CDR2 SNTAGT. CDR3 length: 16 residues. Trimming removed 8 bases at V and 2 bases at J, with 16 bases between. CDR3 in amino acids: CASSSTSGAGANVLTF. CDR3 bases: TGTGCCAGCTCTTCGACGTCAGGGGCTGGGGCCAACGTCCTGACTTTC.

This sequence joins TRBV5-1 and TRBJ1-2; maybe TRBD1 (5 bases). The CDR3 is made up of 16 amino acids. Trimming cost V 4 bases and J 5 bases, with 21 bases left between them. Germline CDR1 reads SGHRS; CDR2 reads YFSETQ. The CDR3 loop is CASSLGRATSLYGYTF. CDR3 nucleotide sequence: TGCGCCAGCAGCCTGGGACGAGCTACTAGTCTTTATGGCTACACCTTC.

The chain's CDR3 is CASSLGPGLLYEQYF. CDR3 in DNA: TGTGCCAGCAGCTTGGGGCCGGGACTACTTTACGAGCAGTACTTC. The V and J genes are TRBV5-6 and TRBJ2-7; 7 bases are a match to TRBD2. V lost 0 bases to trimming and J lost 4 bases; unmatched junction nucleotides: 7. Germline V gene sequence: CDR1 SGHDT, CDR2 YYEEEE. This CDR3 has 15 residues.

The chain has TRBV30 and TRBJ1-2; 7 positions agree with TRBD1. Unmatched junction bases numbered 5, after V lost 1 base and J lost 9 bases. The CDR3 length is 12 residues. Germline V lookup: CDR1 GTSNPN, CDR2 SVGIG (reference sequence). The CDR3 is CAWSEQGLRYTF. As DNA, the CDR3 is TGTGCCTGGAGTGAACAGGGGCTACGCTACACCTTC. Based on the CDR3 plus reference TRBV30 and TRBJ1-2, the full variable domain is SQTIHQWPATLVQPVGSPLSLECTVEGTSNPNLYWYRQAAGRGLQLLFYSVGIGQISSEVPQNLSASRPQDRQFILSSKKLLLSDSGFYLCAWSEQGLRYTFGSGTRLTVV.